Presented here are 20 T cell receptor beta chains from one specimen sequenced in a study of blood T cells in healthy people across ages. With a J-beta primer mix and a sample-barcoded 5' primer, a second PCR ran about 7 to 11 cycles. TCRdb used MiXCR to reprocess the 5' RACE reads, holding one entry per CDR3 protein. The table lists about 730,000 distinct CDR3 sequences, roughly 47% of them singletons, with 20% to 25% in the top ten. Sample: blood. All receptors come from a woman aged 55-70 years in good health.

In regard to this clonotype: At one end the junction does not follow the germline gene, possibly because of a read error. This chain uses TRBV12-3 or TRBV12-4 with TRBJ1-6, with D perhaps TRBD1 (5 bases). The CDR3 has 12 residues. The CDR3: CAGSYGDSPLHF. CDR3 DNA: TGTGCCGGCAGCTACGGGGACTCACCCCTCCACTTT.

This sequence joins TRBV20-1 and TRBJ2-7; weak D call: TRBD1 (5 bases). The V end was cut by 0 bases, the J end by 3 bases, with 15 bases between. This CDR3 is built from 15 residues. Germline values: CDR1 DFQATT, CDR2 SNEGSKA (reference sequence). DNA for the CDR3: TGCAGTGCTAGAGATCCAGGCAGGGAAAACTACGAGCAGTACTTC. It specifies CSARDPGRENYEQYF.

The J gene is TRBJ1-2, the V gene TRBV9; 9 nucleotides agree with TRBD1. This CDR3 contains 14 residues. Germline V gives CDR1 SGDLS, CDR2 YYNGEE. J was trimmed by 6 bases and V by 4 bases; bases with no gene match: 7. The chain's CDR3 is CASSRTGQGNGYTF. CDR3 in DNA: TGTGCCAGCAGCCGTACGGGACAGGGAAATGGCTACACCTTC.

This clonotype was detected once. V is TRBV20-1 and J is TRBJ1-2; possibly TRBD1 for D (6 bases). The CDR3 spans 12 residues. Trimming pared 5 bases from V and 4 bases from J, leaving 11 bases between. The germline V gene has CDR1 DFQATT and CDR2 SNEGSKA (reference sequence). The CDR3 loop reads CSALDSLYGYTF. CDR3 DNA: TGCAGTGCTTTGGACAGTCTCTATGGCTACACCTTC.

V and J are TRBV28 and TRBJ1-4; 11 bases are a match to TRBD1. Per the germline V gene, CDR1 is MDHEN and CDR2 is SYDVKM. The junction had 2 bases not matched to a gene; V was cut back by 2 bases and J by 6 bases. There are 15 residues in the CDR3. This CDR3 is CASSLPGQGDEKLFF. DNA for the CDR3: TGTGCCAGCAGTTTACCGGGACAGGGGGATGAAAAACTGTTTTTT.

V gene TRBV29-1 combines with J gene TRBJ1-5; TRBD1 matches 7 bases. Germline trimming cut 5 bases from V and 4 bases from J; bases unmatched to any gene: 8. Germline CDR1 and CDR2: SQVTM and ANQGSEA. This CDR3 is built from 14 residues. The CDR3 spells CSVRVGTENQPQHF. The CDR3 DNA follows: TGCAGCGTTAGGGTGGGGACAGAGAATCAGCCCCAGCATTTT.

In regard to this clonotype: Sequence at one end of the junction differs from germline and may be a read error. The chain links TRBV20-1 to TRBJ1-2; TRBD1 agrees at 7 bases. Per germline, CDR1 DFQATT and CDR2 SNEGSKA (reference sequence). The CDR3 extends over 15 amino acids. The CDR3 spells CRAITTGQSNYGYTF. The DNA of the CDR3 is TGCAGGGCTATCACCACGGGACAGAGTAACTATGGCTACACCTTC.

V usage is TRBV3-1 and J usage is TRBJ2-1; 10 bases line up with TRBD2. The CDR3 has 16 amino acids. Germline values: CDR1 LGHDT, CDR2 YNNKEL (reference sequence). J lost 9 bases, V lost 1 base, and 9 bases had no gene match. As DNA, the CDR3 is TGTGCCAGCAGCCAAGCAATGCAGCGGGAGGGCCTTGAGCAGTTCTTC. Its translation: CASSQAMQREGLEQFF.

The chain couples TRBV9 to TRBJ2-3; no clear D gene. V lost 0 bases and J lost 1, with 12 bases in between. Germline values: CDR1 SGDLS, CDR2 YYNGEE. The CDR3 runs to 16 residues. This chain's CDR3 is CASSVVVAGGTDTQYF. In nucleotides, the CDR3 is TGTGCCAGCAGCGTAGTGGTAGCTGGGGGCACAGATACGCAGTATTTT.

Remarks on this clonotype: A junction end diverges from the germline sequence, so it may reflect a read error. The chain joins TRBV10-3 to TRBJ2-1; D is possibly TRBD2 (6 bases). The CDR3 spans 15 residues. Germline assignment: CDR1 ENHRY and CDR2 SYGVKD. The CDR3 protein is CAIRPGTGSYDEQFF. DNA for the CDR3: TGTGCCATCAGACCCGGGACTGGCTCCTACGATGAGCAGTTCTTC.

This clonotype was picked up a small number of times. The chain employs TRBV12-3 or TRBV12-4 and TRBJ2-7; 14 nucleotides line up with TRBD2. There are 15 residues in the CDR3. The V and J ends lost 6 bases and 2 bases, in that order; junction bases with no gene match: 3. The CDR3 DNA follows: TGTGCCAGCAGGCCGGGACTAGCGGGAGCCTACGAGCAGTACTTC. Translation gives CASRPGLAGAYEQYF.

The V gene is TRBV20-1, the J gene TRBJ1-5, with TRBD1 as a possible D gene (5 bases). The CDR3 contains 14 residues. Germline V gene lookup returns CDR1 DFQATT and CDR2 SNEGSKA (reference sequence). Trimming shortened V by 3 bases and J by 3 bases, and 12 bases separated the two germline ends. The CDR3 bases are TGCAGTGCTAGGGATCAGGGCTCCAATCAGCCCCAGCATTTT. Translated: CSARDQGSNQPQHF.

V gene TRBV18 combines with J gene TRBJ2-3, with unresolved D. V shed 5 bases and J shed 2 bases, with 11 bases lying between them. Germline V gives CDR1 KGHSH, CDR2 LQKENI. This CDR3 is built from 14 residues. DNA for the CDR3: TGTGCCAGCTCATTGTGGGAAACCACAGATACGCAGTATTTT. Its protein product is CASSLWETTDTQYF.

Worth noting for this clonotype: A much larger clone differs from this one at a single base, so this may be a read error. This chain joins TRBV5-6 and TRBJ2-3; 8 positions match TRBD2. CDR1 and CDR2 from the germline V gene are SGHDT and YYEEEE. CDR3 size: 14 residues. CDR3 region: CAGSVAGSTDTQYF. The CDR3 bases are TGTGCCGGCAGCGTAGCGGGGTCCACAGATACGCAGTATTTT.

As for this clonotype: An end of the junction differs from the germline gene, which may be a read error. The rearrangement joins TRBV6-1 to TRBJ1-4, with D tentatively TRBD1 (5 bases). CDR3 length: 14 residues. Germline V gene lookup returns CDR1 MNHNS and CDR2 SASEGT. DNA for the CDR3: TGTGCCGGCAGGGCCCGGACCCTTAATGAAAAACTGTTTTTT. Translating it yields CAGRARTLNEKLFF.

Only a few counts were recorded for this clonotype. In DNA form, the CDR3 reads TGTGCCAGCAGCTCTACTGGGGGGCTACTAAACAATGAGCAGTTCTTC. Its translation: CASSSTGGLLNNEQFF. The gene calls are TRBV7-3 and TRBJ2-1; the D call may be TRBD1 or TRBD2 (6 bases each). This CDR3 comprises 16 residues. With 4 bases removed from V and 5 bases from J, the gap between germline ends came to 18 bases. The germline gives CDR1 SGHTA, CDR2 FQGTGA.

The table lists this clonotype with a few counts. The chain couples TRBV7-9 to TRBJ2-7; 10 positions match TRBD2. The germline V gene encodes CDR1 SEHNR and CDR2 FQNEAQ (reference sequence). The V and J ends lost 2 bases and 3 bases, in that order; junction bases with no gene match: 7. The CDR3 consists of 16 residues. CDR3 nucleotides: TGTGCCAGCAGCTTAACGGCTAGCGGGAGTGGCTACGAGCAGTACTTC. Residues: CASSLTASGSGYEQYF.

The J gene is TRBJ2-7, the V gene TRBV28; the match to TRBD2 covers 7 bases. Trimming at V came to 2 bases and at J to 2 bases, leaving 6 bases not matched to a gene. CDR3 length: 15 amino acids. Germline lookup yields CDR1 MDHEN and CDR2 SYDVKM. CDR3 region: CASSLPSGAPYEQYF. CDR3 DNA sequence: TGTGCCAGCAGTTTACCGAGCGGGGCCCCCTACGAGCAGTACTTC. The complete variable domain, with remaining parts taken from reference TRBV28 and TRBJ2-7, reads DVKVTQSSRYLVKRTGEKVFLECVQDMDHENMFWYRQDPGLGLRLIYFSYDVKMKEKGDIPEGYSVSREKKERFSLILESASTNQTSMYLCASSLPSGAPYEQYFGPGTRLTVT.

V is TRBV6-6 and J is TRBJ1-5, with 7 positions matching TRBD1. CDR1 MNHNY and CDR2 SVGAGI come from the germline V gene (reference sequence). The V gene end was trimmed by 8 bases and the J gene end by 0 bases; junction bases not matched to a gene: 7. The CDR3 consists of 15 residues. As DNA, the CDR3 is TGTGCCAGCGCCAGGGGGGCTTATAGCAATCAGCCCCAGCATTTT. Translating it yields CASARGAYSNQPQHF.

The table lists this clonotype with a few counts. The V call is TRBV29-1, the J call TRBJ2-3; D remains unclear. The CDR3 has 11 residues. CDR1 SQVTM and CDR2 ANQGSEA come from the germline V gene. V was trimmed by 1 base and J by 5 bases, leaving 4 bases between them. The CDR3 DNA sequence: TGCAGCGTTGAAGGAGGAGATACGCAGTATTTT. Translating it yields CSVEGGDTQYF.